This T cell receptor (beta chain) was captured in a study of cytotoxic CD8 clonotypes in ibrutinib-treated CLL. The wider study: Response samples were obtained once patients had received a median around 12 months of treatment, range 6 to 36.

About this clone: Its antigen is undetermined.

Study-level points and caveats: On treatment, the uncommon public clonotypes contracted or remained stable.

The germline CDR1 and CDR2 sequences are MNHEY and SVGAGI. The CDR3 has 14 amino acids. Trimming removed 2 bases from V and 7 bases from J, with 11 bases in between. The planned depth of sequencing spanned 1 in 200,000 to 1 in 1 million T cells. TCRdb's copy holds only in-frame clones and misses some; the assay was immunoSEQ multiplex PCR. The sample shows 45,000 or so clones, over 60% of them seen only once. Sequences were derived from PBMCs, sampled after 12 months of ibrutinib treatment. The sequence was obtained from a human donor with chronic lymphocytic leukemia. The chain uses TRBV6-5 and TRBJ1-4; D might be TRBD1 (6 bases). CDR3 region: CASSYGGSPEKLFF. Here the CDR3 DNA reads TGTGCCAGCAGTTACGGGGGCAGTCCTGAAAAACTGTTTTTT.